The 32 T cell receptor beta chains given below trace back to one sample, sequenced in a study of OX40 agonist ivuxolimab in advanced cancers. Clones were read by immunoSEQ multiplex PCR, and TCRdb kept only the in-frame ones, dropping some. Among some 26,000 clones listed, roughly 77% were seen once. The sample was CD4+ or CD8+ T cells sorted from blood, taken in a trial of the OX40 agonist ivuxolimab. Receptors originate from an adult with an advanced solid tumor such as melanoma, head and neck, liver or kidney cancer.

This clone was observed a single time. J is TRBJ1-1 and V is TRBV6-5; D gene ambiguous. The CDR3 covers 12 residues. Germline loops: CDR1 MNHEY, CDR2 SVGAGI. The germline V and J ends were trimmed by 7 bases and 3 bases, with 9 bases remaining between them. CDR3 nucleotide sequence: TGTGCCAGCATAAAGGGTTACACTGAAGCTTTCTTT. This encodes CASIKGYTEAFF.

This clone was recorded once. The V and J genes are TRBV7-8 and TRBJ2-7, with D maybe TRBD2 (6 bases). Germline assignment: CDR1 SGHVS and CDR2 FQNEAQ. The CDR3 consists of 15 residues. V was shortened by 1 base and J by 3 bases, with 13 bases between the two germline ends. The CDR3 protein is CASSLEGGTDYEQYF. The CDR3 bases are TGTGCCAGCAGCTTAGAGGGCGGGACCGACTACGAGCAGTACTTC. Together with reference TRBV7-8 and TRBJ2-7, the CDR3 gives the full variable domain: GAGVSQSPRYKVAKRGQDVALRCDPISGHVSLFWYQQALGQGPEFLTYFQNEAQLDKSGLPSDRFFAERPEGSVSTLKIQRTQQEDSAVYLCASSLEGGTDYEQYFGPGTRLTVT.

Worth noting for this clone: The junction departs from the called germline gene at one end, perhaps through a read error. The chain employs TRBV10-3 and TRBJ1-2, with a tentative D call TRBD1 (6 bases). This CDR3 contains 15 residues. Germline values: CDR1 ENHRY, CDR2 SYGVKD. Written as DNA, the CDR3 is TGTGCCATCAGTGAGTCAATTAGGGACATCAATGGCCACACCTTC. Protein: CAISESIRDINGHTF.

The table lists this clone with a few counts. The CDR3 is CATSENRGRGEKLFF. The CDR3 DNA sequence: TGTGCCACCAGCGAAAACAGGGGGCGAGGGGAAAAACTGTTTTTT. The chain has TRBV15 and TRBJ1-4; the match to TRBD1 covers 9 bases. CDR3 length: 15 amino acids. J was trimmed by 8 bases and V by 5 bases; bases with no gene match: 9. The V gene's germline CDR1 is LNHNV and CDR2 YYDKDF (reference sequence). The full variable domain, in which reference TRBV15 and TRBJ1-4 provide the parts outside the CDR3, is DAMVIQNPRYQVTQFGKPVTLSCSQTLNHNVMYWYQQKSSQAPKLLFHYYDKDFNNEADTPDNFQSRRPNTSFCFLDIRSPGLGDTAMYLCATSENRGRGEKLFFGSGTQLSVL.

The chain couples TRBV18 to TRBJ1-5, with D perhaps TRBD1 (5 bases). This CDR3 is built from 17 residues. V shed 3 bases and J shed 0 bases, with 15 bases lying between them. The germline gives CDR1 KGHSH, CDR2 LQKENI. Here the CDR3 DNA reads TGTGCCAGCTCACCCCCGGGGACCGTCACTAGCAATCAGCCCCAGCATTTT. This codes for CASSPPGTVTSNQPQHF.

The chain carries TRBV7-9 and TRBJ2-7; 8 nucleotides agree with TRBD2. The CDR3 spans 13 residues. The ends lost 8 bases at V and 4 bases at J; junction bases unmatched: 7. The germline V gene encodes CDR1 SEHNR and CDR2 FQNEAQ (reference sequence). CDR3 in DNA: TGTGCCAGCCTTGGCGGGAGGAGTTACGAGCAGTACTTC. Amino acid sequence: CASLGGRSYEQYF.

This clone was counted only a few times. The gene calls are TRBV29-1 and TRBJ1-2, with D hard to call. V was pared by 7 bases and J by 6 bases, with 6 bases between. The germline V gene encodes CDR1 SQVTM and CDR2 ANQGSEA. The CDR3 is made up of 9 amino acids. In nucleotides, the CDR3 is TGCAGCGCTAATGATGGCTACACCTTC. This encodes CSANDGYTF. The full variable domain, completed using reference TRBV29-1 and TRBJ1-2, is SAVISQKPSRDICQRGTSLTIQCQVDSQVTMMFWYRQQPGQSLTLIATANQGSEATYESGFVIDKFPISRPNLTFSTLTVSNMSPEDSSIYLCSANDGYTFGSGTRLTVV.

The V gene is TRBV11-3, the J gene TRBJ2-1; TRBD1 matches 8 bases. This CDR3 spans 14 amino acids. The germline V gene encodes CDR1 SGHNT and CDR2 YENEEA. The junction had 3 bases not matched to a gene; V was cut back by 1 base and J by 7 bases. The CDR3 sequence: CASSLGRGPNEQFF. Here the CDR3 DNA reads TGTGCCAGCAGCTTAGGCAGGGGGCCTAATGAGCAGTTCTTC.

The chain couples TRBV30 to TRBJ1-2; D might be TRBD1 (5 bases). V was trimmed by 1 base and J by 4 bases, leaving 10 bases between them. CDR1 and CDR2 (germline): GTSNPN, SVGIG (reference sequence). This CDR3 is 13 amino acids long. CDR3 sequence (DNA): TGTGCCTGGAGTGGCAGGGCTGGCTATGGCTACACCTTC. Translated, it gives CAWSGRAGYGYTF.

This sequence joins TRBV6-6 and TRBJ2-7; 9 bases are shared with TRBD1. Germline CDR1 MNHNY, CDR2 SVGAGI (reference sequence). With 11 bases clipped from V and 6 bases from J, the junction kept 5 bases outside the gene matches. The CDR3 covers 11 residues. Written as DNA, the CDR3 is TGTGCCGGCCAGACAGGGGGCGAGCAGTACTTC. Its protein is CAGQTGGEQYF.

This clone was found once. The rearrangement uses TRBV5-6 and TRBJ1-1; D is ambiguous. CDR3 length equals 15 residues. Looked up from germline, CDR1 is SGHDT and CDR2 is YYEEEE. The germline V and J ends were trimmed by 4 bases and 0 bases, with 13 bases remaining between them. The CDR3 DNA sequence: TGTGCCAGCAGCAAAACTCCAGGCATGAACACTGAAGCTTTCTTT. It is translated as CASSKTPGMNTEAFF.

This rearrangement joins TRBV28 to TRBJ2-7; 10 bases map to TRBD2. After removal of 8 bases from V and 2 bases from J, the junction contained 12 bases not matched to a gene. The CDR3 length is 16 residues. Germline CDR1 is MDHEN and CDR2 is SYDVKM. The CDR3 protein is CASLPPASGSAYEQYF. Written as DNA, the CDR3 is TGTGCCAGCCTTCCCCCGGCTAGCGGGAGCGCCTACGAGCAGTACTTC.

This sequence joins TRBV23-1 and TRBJ2-6; no definite D call. TRBV23-1 qualifies as an ORF whose function is uncertain. The length of the CDR3 is 18 residues. Trimming stripped 5 bases from V and 5 bases from J, with 22 bases between. The CDR3, as DNA: TGCGCCAGCAGTAGTAGGTATACGCAACAAAGTCGGGCCAACGTCCTGACTTTC. Its protein product is CASSSRYTQQSRANVLTF.

The rearrangement uses TRBV19 and TRBJ2-1, with D possibly called TRBD1 or TRBD2 (6 bases each). This CDR3 has 15 residues. The germline V gene has CDR1 LNHDA and CDR2 SQIVND (reference sequence). The V and J ends lost 7 bases and 9 bases respectively, with 22 bases between them. CDR3 region: CASKGGVPTIGEQFF. As DNA, the CDR3 is TGTGCCAGTAAGGGGGGAGTGCCCACAATCGGTGAGCAGTTCTTC.

This chain joins TRBV5-1 and TRBJ1-1, with D possibly TRBD1 on 5 matching bases. Germline assignment: CDR1 SGHRS and CDR2 YFSETQ. The CDR3 runs to 14 residues. The V end was cut by 4 bases, the J end by 4 bases, with 14 bases between. As DNA, the CDR3 is TGCGCCAGCAGCCTCCTTGGGGGGGGCACTGAAGCTTTCTTT. Translation: CASSLLGGGTEAFF.

This clone occurred once. This chain uses TRBV30 with TRBJ2-2; 7 positions agree with TRBD1. The CDR3 spans 14 residues. The trim removed 3 bases at V and 7 bases at J, leaving 8 bases unmatched. CDR1 is GTSNPN and CDR2 is SVGIG in the germline V gene (reference sequence). Written as DNA, the CDR3 is TGTGCCTGGAGACCCGAGACAGGGATCGGGGAGCTGTTTTTT. It encodes CAWRPETGIGELFF.

V and J are TRBV19 and TRBJ1-5; 8 positions agree with TRBD1. Germline loops: CDR1 LNHDA, CDR2 SQIVND (reference sequence). The length of the CDR3 is 12 residues. V was pared by 7 bases and J by 6 bases, with 2 bases of the junction left unmatched. This chain's CDR3 is CASKTGVQPQHF. The CDR3 DNA reads as TGTGCCAGTAAGACAGGGGTTCAGCCCCAGCATTTT.

In regard to this clone: Mismatch with germline at one junction end may stem from a read error. The rearrangement links TRBV9 to TRBJ1-1; D is possibly TRBD1 (5 bases). Germline CDR1 SGDLS, CDR2 YYNGEE. The CDR3 is 12 residues long. The CDR3 is CASSAGGGRPSF. The CDR3 bases are TGTGCCAGCAGCGCCGGGGGAGGACGGCCCTCGTTT.

J is TRBJ2-2 and V is TRBV28; D ambiguous. This CDR3 has 13 amino acids. V lost 3 bases and J lost 5, with 7 bases in between. The germline CDR1 and CDR2 sequences are MDHEN and SYDVKM. The CDR3 nucleotides are TGTGCCAGCAGTTTCCCCCGGACCGGGGAGCTGTTTTTT. It yields the protein CASSFPRTGELFF. Variable domain in full (rest from reference TRBV28 and TRBJ2-2): DVKVTQSSRYLVKRTGEKVFLECVQDMDHENMFWYRQDPGLGLRLIYFSYDVKMKEKGDIPEGYSVSREKKERFSLILESASTNQTSMYLCASSFPRTGELFFGEGSRLTVL.

The chain links TRBV4-1 to TRBJ1-2; D is unclear. Germline values: CDR1 MGHRA, CDR2 YSYEKL. Trimming pared 0 bases from V and 3 bases from J, leaving 11 bases between. The CDR3 is 15 amino acids. The CDR3 sequence: CASSQDNRGYYGYTF. The CDR3, as DNA: TGCGCCAGCAGCCAAGACAATCGGGGATACTATGGCTACACCTTC.

V usage is TRBV7-2 and J usage is TRBJ1-2; possible D gene TRBD1, 6 bases. Germline lookup yields CDR1 SGHTA and CDR2 FQGNSA. V was shortened by 8 bases and J by 3 bases, with 28 bases between the two germline ends. This CDR3 comprises 18 residues. CDR3 region: CASPITPQGKGVDYGYTF. The DNA of the CDR3 is TGTGCCAGCCCCATTACCCCGCAGGGGAAGGGTGTGGACTATGGCTACACCTTC.

This clone ranks as medium-sized (0.01 to 0.1%). The V gene is TRBV5-1, the J gene TRBJ2-1; TRBD1 matches at 8 bases. The CDR3 runs to 18 residues. J was trimmed by 8 bases and V by 0 bases; bases with no gene match: 16. Germline loops: CDR1 SGHRS, CDR2 YFSETQ. CDR3 protein: CASSLEPEGTGQVHEQFF. The CDR3 nucleotides are TGCGCCAGCAGCTTGGAACCCGAAGGGACAGGTCAGGTTCATGAGCAGTTCTTC.

The chain carries TRBV9 and TRBJ1-3, with 7 bases fitting TRBD1. Germline values: CDR1 SGDLS, CDR2 YYNGEE. The J segment lost 0 bases and the V segment lost 0 bases, leaving 6 bases of the junction unmatched. The CDR3 length is 17 residues. As DNA, the CDR3 is TGTGCCAGCAGCGTAGACCTCGGGACAGCCTCTGGAAACACCATATATTTT. Residues: CASSVDLGTASGNTIYF. Filled out from reference TRBV9 and TRBJ1-3, the complete variable domain reads DSGVTQTPKHLITATGQRVTLRCSPRSGDLSVYWYQQSLDQGLQFLIQYYNGEERAKGNILERFSAQQFPDLHSELNLSSLELGDSALYFCASSVDLGTASGNTIYFGEGSWLTVV.

J is TRBJ2-1 and V is TRBV9; 9 bases are a match to TRBD2. CDR3 length: 16 residues. Unmatched junction bases numbered 6, after V lost 1 base and J lost 4 bases. The germline CDR1 and CDR2 sequences are SGDLS and YYNGEE. CDR3 bases: TGTGCCAGCAGCGTATATCTAGCGGGGTTATACAATGAGCAGTTCTTC. Encoded protein: CASSVYLAGLYNEQFF.

This clone was counted once. The chain carries TRBV11-1 and TRBJ2-2, with D unclear. With 3 bases removed from V and 4 bases from J, the gap between germline ends came to 12 bases. There are 15 residues in the CDR3. Germline CDR1 reads SGHAT; CDR2 reads FQDESV (reference sequence). In DNA form, the CDR3 reads TGTGCCAGCAGCTTTTTCACAGACTTCACCGGGGAGCTGTTTTTT. Residues: CASSFFTDFTGELFF.

The J gene is TRBJ1-2, the V gene TRBV7-9, with a possible D match to TRBD1 (6 bases). This CDR3 is 16 amino acids long. In germline, CDR1 is SEHNR, CDR2 FQNEAQ (reference sequence). The V gene lost 5 bases and the J gene lost 4 bases, with 20 bases spanning the gap. The CDR3 sequence: CASSLPYGGAGYGYTF. As DNA, the CDR3 is TGTGCCAGCAGCCTCCCATACGGGGGGGCCGGCTATGGCTACACCTTC. The entire variable domain, with the rest obtained from reference TRBV7-9 and TRBJ1-2, is as follows: DTGVSQNPRHKITKRGQNVTFRCDPISEHNRLYWYRQTLGQGPEFLTYFQNEAQLEKSRLLSDRFSAERPKGSFSTLEIQRTEQGDSAMYLCASSLPYGGAGYGYTFGSGTRLTVV.

The genes are TRBV27 and TRBJ2-2; D is unresolved. The germline V gene encodes CDR1 MNHEY and CDR2 SMNVEV (reference sequence). The germline V and J ends were trimmed by 2 bases and 6 bases, with 4 bases remaining between them. The CDR3 is 12 residues long. CDR3 sequence reads: CASSLGSGELFF. The CDR3 DNA follows: TGTGCCAGCAGTTTAGGTTCCGGGGAGCTGTTTTTT.

The genes are TRBV9 and TRBJ1-2; D gene unclear. The CDR3 is made up of 14 amino acids. The V gene lost 0 bases and the J gene lost 3 bases, with 9 bases spanning the gap. In germline, CDR1 is SGDLS, CDR2 YYNGEE. The CDR3 DNA follows: TGTGCCAGCAGCGTAGGCAGCAGCGACTATGGCTACACCTTC. Translating gives CASSVGSSDYGYTF.

This sequence joins TRBV2 and TRBJ1-1, with D perhaps matching TRBD1 (5 bases). This CDR3 has 12 residues. CDR1 and CDR2 (germline): SNHLY, FYNNEI. V shed 2 bases and J shed 7 bases, with 8 bases lying between them. CDR3 protein: CASSEYRHEAFF. CDR3 DNA: TGTGCCAGCAGTGAATACAGGCATGAAGCTTTCTTT.

The V and J genes are TRBV7-6 and TRBJ1-1; D call uncertain. The germline V and J ends were trimmed by 1 base and 2 bases, with 8 bases remaining between them. Per germline, CDR1 SGHVS and CDR2 FNYEAQ. This CDR3 contains 14 residues. This CDR3 is CASSLGQENTEAFF. The CDR3 DNA follows: TGTGCCAGCAGCTTAGGGCAGGAAAACACTGAAGCTTTCTTT.

The chain recombines TRBV4-1 with TRBJ2-5, with D tentatively TRBD1 (5 bases). The V end was cut by 6 bases, the J end by 4 bases, with 6 bases between. Germline V gene sequence: CDR1 MGHRA, CDR2 YSYEKL. The CDR3 runs 11 residues. In DNA form, the CDR3 reads TGCGCCAGCAGGCAGGGAGAGACCCAGTACTTC. This encodes CASRQGETQYF.

V and J are TRBV4-1 and TRBJ2-4; 12 bases fit TRBD1. Losses at the gene ends were 0 bases for V and 6 bases for J; bases not matched to a gene: 3. Germline V gene lookup returns CDR1 MGHRA and CDR2 YSYEKL. This CDR3 comprises 16 residues. Here the CDR3 DNA reads TGCGCCAGCAGCCAAGAAGGGACAGGGGGCTTAAACATTCAGTACTTC. It is translated as CASSQEGTGGLNIQYF.